The source of this T cell receptor beta chain is a study of T cells in Graves' hyperthyroidism and ophthalmopathy. The CDR3 has 14 residues. J was trimmed by 4 bases and V by 4 bases; bases with no gene match: 4. Germline CDR1 and CDR2: SGHTA and FQGNSA. There are many counts of this clonotype. Template material for amplifying TCR beta CDR3 regions consisted of RNA transcripts. An initial round of RT-PCR targeting the TCR CDR3 relied on the HTBI primer set. TCRdb used MiXCR to reprocess the multiplex PCR reads, holding one entry per CDR3 protein. The profile shows fewer than 350,000 distinct CDR3 sequences, 15% to 20% of them singletons.

The sample was blood. J is TRBJ2-7 and V is TRBV7-2; 10 bases agree with TRBD1. This sequence originates from a woman aged 40-49 years with Graves' ophthalmopathy. The CDR3 DNA reads as TGTGCCAGCAGCTGGGGGACAGGGGATTACGAGCAGTACTTC. Protein sequence: CASSWGTGDYEQYF.